This is a list of T cell receptor beta chains from one sample in a study of blood T cell repertoires in COVID-19. Some clones are missing from TCRdb's copy, which holds only in-frame ones; the method was immunoSEQ multiplex PCR. The data hold approximately 190,000 clones, with roughly 82% observed a single time. The specimen was peripheral blood. These receptors were collected from a woman in her sixties or seventies with COVID-19, enrolled during active disease. CDR3s include the opening cysteine and the closing phenylalanine or tryptophan. The D gene is left open where the match is weak. Some rows have no size entry. The others give once, few or many, or a class for an expanded clone.

j_gene: TRBJ1-1; abundance: NA; v_gene: TRBV5-1; d_gene: NA; CDR3nt: TGCGCCAGCAGCGAAAACCGAATATCAGGAGCTTTCTTT; CDR3aa: CASSENRISGAFF
j_gene: TRBJ2-3; abundance: few; v_gene: TRBV19; d_gene: NA; CDR3nt: TGTGCCAGTAGTATTCGGTCGGCGGCTGCGGCAGATACGCAGTATTTT; CDR3aa: CASSIRSAAAADTQYF
j_gene: TRBJ2-3; abundance: few; v_gene: TRBV5-1; d_gene: TRBD1; CDR3nt: TGCGCCAGCAGCCTCAGGACAGGGGATAGTACAGATACGCAGTATTTT; CDR3aa: CASSLRTGDSTDTQYF
j_gene: TRBJ1-1; abundance: NA; v_gene: TRBV5-5; d_gene: NA; CDR3nt: TGTGCCAGCAGCCCACTATACGGAAACACTGAAGCTTTCTTT; CDR3aa: CASSPLYGNTEAFF
j_gene: TRBJ2-3; abundance: NA; v_gene: TRBV5-1; d_gene: TRBD1; CDR3nt: TGCGCCAGCAGCTTGGGGGGACAGGGTAGTACAGATACGCAGTATTTT; CDR3aa: CASSLGGQGSTDTQYF
j_gene: TRBJ1-6; abundance: NA; v_gene: TRBV6-5; d_gene: NA; CDR3nt: TGTGCCAGCACCTCGAGGGGGTTTGGGAATTCACCCCTCCACTTT; CDR3aa: CASTSRGFGNSPLHF
j_gene: TRBJ2-5; abundance: NA; v_gene: TRBV5-1; d_gene: TRBD1; CDR3nt: TGCGCCAGCAGGCAGACAGGGTCCGAGACCCAGTACTTC; CDR3aa: CASRQTGSETQYF
j_gene: TRBJ2-6; abundance: NA; v_gene: TRBV9; d_gene: TRBD1; CDR3nt: TGTGCCAGCAGCGCTTCCTCCCGACAGGGGGGAGTTTCTGGGGCCAACGTCCTGACTTTC; CDR3aa: CASSASSRQGGVSGANVLTF
j_gene: TRBJ2-3; abundance: NA; v_gene: TRBV7-3; d_gene: TRBD2; CDR3nt: TGTGCCAGCAGCTTAGGGCTAGCGGGGGGTATAGATACGCAGTATTTT; CDR3aa: CASSLGLAGGIDTQYF
j_gene: TRBJ2-4; abundance: NA; v_gene: TRBV30; d_gene: TRBD1; CDR3nt: TGTGCCTGGAGACACAGTTGGACAGGGCGAGACACACTAGCCAAAAACATTCAGTACTTC; CDR3aa: CAWRHSWTGRDTLAKNIQYF
j_gene: TRBJ1-1; abundance: NA; v_gene: TRBV7-8; d_gene: NA; CDR3nt: TGTGCCAGCAGCTTAGAGCGCGGGAACACTGAAGCTTTCTTT; CDR3aa: CASSLERGNTEAFF
j_gene: TRBJ1-1; abundance: NA; v_gene: TRBV19; d_gene: TRBD1; CDR3nt: TGTGCCAGTAGGCGGACAGGGGGCGCCTTGACTGAAGCTTTCTTT; CDR3aa: CASRRTGGALTEAFF
j_gene: TRBJ2-5; abundance: NA; v_gene: TRBV7-8; d_gene: TRBD1; CDR3nt: TGTGCCAGCAGACAAATAGGGGGACAGGGGGATCGAGAGACCCAGTACTTC; CDR3aa: CASRQIGGQGDRETQYF
j_gene: TRBJ2-3; abundance: NA; v_gene: TRBV7-3; d_gene: NA; CDR3nt: TGTGCCAGCAGCTCCCGCGGGACCTTCACAGATACGCAGTATTTT; CDR3aa: CASSSRGTFTDTQYF
j_gene: TRBJ1-6; abundance: NA; v_gene: TRBV6-2/TRBV6-3; d_gene: TRBD1; CDR3nt: TGTGCCAGCAGTCAACCCACAGGACAGGGCGGCTCACCCCTCCACTTT; CDR3aa: CASSQPTGQGGSPLHF
j_gene: TRBJ2-1; abundance: NA; v_gene: TRBV19; d_gene: TRBD1; CDR3nt: TGTGCCAGTAGTATACCGGCCGCAGGGGGCCTGAGCTCCTACAATGAGCAGTTCTTC; CDR3aa: CASSIPAAGGLSSYNEQFF
j_gene: TRBJ2-6; abundance: NA; v_gene: TRBV3-1/TRBV3-2; d_gene: TRBD1; CDR3nt: TGTGCCAGCAGCCAGGAAGGGGTGACCGGGACAGGGGGCTCCGGGGCCAACGTCCTGACTTTC; CDR3aa: CASSQEGVTGTGGSGANVLTF
j_gene: TRBJ2-5; abundance: NA; v_gene: TRBV4-2; d_gene: TRBD2; CDR3nt: TGTGCCAGCAGCCAAGATTGGAGACTAGCGGGAGAGACCCAGTACTTC; CDR3aa: CASSQDWRLAGETQYF
j_gene: TRBJ2-1; abundance: NA; v_gene: TRBV27; d_gene: TRBD2; CDR3nt: TGTGCCAGCAGTTTAGGAACTAGCGGATACAATAAGGATGAGCAGTTCTTC; CDR3aa: CASSLGTSGYNKDEQFF
j_gene: TRBJ1-3; abundance: NA; v_gene: TRBV7-9; d_gene: NA; CDR3nt: TGTGCCAGCAGCTTAGAACAGACTGGAAACACCATATATTTT; CDR3aa: CASSLEQTGNTIYF
j_gene: TRBJ1-2; abundance: NA; v_gene: TRBV2; d_gene: TRBD1; CDR3nt: TGTGCCAGCAGTAGGGTCCAGGGGGCGCGAGGCTACACCTTC; CDR3aa: CASSRVQGARGYTF
j_gene: TRBJ1-6; abundance: NA; v_gene: TRBV11-2; d_gene: TRBD1; CDR3nt: TGTGCCAGCAGCTTAGGGGGACAGGGGAATTCACCCCTCCACTTT; CDR3aa: CASSLGGQGNSPLHF
j_gene: TRBJ1-4; abundance: NA; v_gene: TRBV5-1; d_gene: NA; CDR3nt: TGCGCCAGCAGCTTGGGTACAGGGACGGGTGAAAAACTGTTTTTT; CDR3aa: CASSLGTGTGEKLFF
j_gene: TRBJ1-1; abundance: NA; v_gene: TRBV9; d_gene: NA; CDR3nt: TGTGCCAGCAGCGTATCGGGGATCACTGAAGCTTTCTTT; CDR3aa: CASSVSGITEAFF
j_gene: TRBJ2-7; abundance: NA; v_gene: TRBV6-5; d_gene: TRBD1; CDR3nt: TGTGCCAGCCGCCCGGGGGGGACAGGGGCCTACGAGCAGTACTTC; CDR3aa: CASRPGGTGAYEQYF
j_gene: TRBJ2-1; abundance: NA; v_gene: TRBV3-1/TRBV3-2; d_gene: NA; CDR3nt: TGTGCCAGCAGCCAAATCTTCCGGGAGGAGCAGTTCTTC; CDR3aa: CASSQIFREEQFF
j_gene: TRBJ2-1; abundance: NA; v_gene: TRBV28; d_gene: NA; CDR3nt: TGTGCCAGCAGTTTCGAAGCGCGCAATGAGCAGTTCTTC; CDR3aa: CASSFEARNEQFF
j_gene: TRBJ1-2; abundance: NA; v_gene: TRBV12-3/TRBV12-4; d_gene: NA; CDR3nt: TGTGCCAGCAGCCTAGGACAACGGGAGGGCTACACCTTC; CDR3aa: CASSLGQREGYTF
j_gene: TRBJ2-2; abundance: NA; v_gene: TRBV30; d_gene: NA; CDR3nt: TGTGCCTGGAGTTTAGAGGCAGCACCTAACACCGGGGAGCTGTTTTTT; CDR3aa: CAWSLEAAPNTGELFF
j_gene: TRBJ2-5; abundance: few; v_gene: TRBV3-1/TRBV3-2; d_gene: NA; CDR3nt: TGTGCCAGCAGCCAATGGGGGCAGGATAGTCAAGAGACCCAGTACTTC; CDR3aa: CASSQWGQDSQETQYF
j_gene: TRBJ2-7; abundance: NA; v_gene: TRBV7-2; d_gene: TRBD2; CDR3nt: TGTGCCAGCAGCTTTACTAGCGGGAGAGGTAGCGAGCAGTACTTC; CDR3aa: CASSFTSGRGSEQYF
j_gene: TRBJ1-1; abundance: NA; v_gene: TRBV4-3; d_gene: TRBD1; CDR3nt: TGCGCCAGCAGCCAAGATTTCGACAGGGGGGACACTGAAGCTTTCTTT; CDR3aa: CASSQDFDRGDTEAFF
j_gene: TRBJ2-7; abundance: NA; v_gene: TRBV7-2; d_gene: NA; CDR3nt: TGTGCCAGCAGCTTACATACGCGCTCCTACGAGCAGTACTTC; CDR3aa: CASSLHTRSYEQYF
j_gene: TRBJ2-3; abundance: NA; v_gene: TRBV6-2/TRBV6-3; d_gene: TRBD2; CDR3nt: TGTGCCAGCAGCCCTGGACTAGCGGCAAGCACAGATACGCAGTATTTT; CDR3aa: CASSPGLAASTDTQYF
j_gene: TRBJ2-2; abundance: NA; v_gene: TRBV5-1; d_gene: TRBD2; CDR3nt: TGCGCCAGCAGACTGCTATACCGGACTAGCGGGGACACCGGGGAGCTGTTTTTT; CDR3aa: CASRLLYRTSGDTGELFF
j_gene: TRBJ1-6; abundance: NA; v_gene: TRBV28; d_gene: NA; CDR3nt: TGTGCCAGCAGTTTTAGTGGCGGTCCTAATTCACCCCTCCACTTT; CDR3aa: CASSFSGGPNSPLHF
j_gene: TRBJ2-2; abundance: NA; v_gene: TRBV21-1; d_gene: NA; CDR3nt: TGTGCCAGCACCATCACGGACACCGGGACTAGTGGGTCCACCGGGGAGCTGTTTTTT; CDR3aa: CASTITDTGTSGSTGELFF
j_gene: TRBJ2-1; abundance: once; v_gene: TRBV6-1; d_gene: NA; CDR3nt: TGTGCCAGCAGTGAAGCCTGGAGTCGGAATGAGCAGTTCTTC; CDR3aa: CASSEAWSRNEQFF
j_gene: TRBJ1-3; abundance: NA; v_gene: TRBV5-6; d_gene: NA; CDR3nt: TGTGCCAGCAGCACTATAGGAGTCTCTGGAAACACCATATATTTT; CDR3aa: CASSTIGVSGNTIYF
j_gene: TRBJ2-6; abundance: NA; v_gene: TRBV6-5; d_gene: TRBD1; CDR3nt: TGTGCCAGCAGTTTAGGGACAGGGCGAGGGGCCAACGTCCTGACTTTC; CDR3aa: CASSLGTGRGANVLTF
j_gene: TRBJ1-2; abundance: NA; v_gene: TRBV3-1/TRBV3-2; d_gene: NA; CDR3nt: TGTGCCAGCAGCCCCGGCGGAAGCTATGGCTACACCTTC; CDR3aa: CASSPGGSYGYTF
j_gene: TRBJ2-1; abundance: NA; v_gene: TRBV11-3; d_gene: TRBD2; CDR3nt: TGTGCCAGCAGCTTAATTGGCGGGAGTCTTACCAATGAGCAGTTCTTC; CDR3aa: CASSLIGGSLTNEQFF
j_gene: TRBJ2-3; abundance: NA; v_gene: TRBV5-1; d_gene: NA; CDR3nt: TGCGCCAGCAGCTTGAGAGCGTTCGCAGATACGCAGTATTTT; CDR3aa: CASSLRAFADTQYF
j_gene: TRBJ2-3; abundance: NA; v_gene: TRBV20-1; d_gene: TRBD2; CDR3nt: TGCAGTGCTGGTGCCATCACTAGCGGGATGACAGATACGCAGTATTTT; CDR3aa: CSAGAITSGMTDTQYF
j_gene: TRBJ1-2; abundance: NA; v_gene: TRBV4-1; d_gene: TRBD1; CDR3nt: TGCGCCAGCAGCCACCGGACAGGGGGATTAGACTATGGCTACACCTTC; CDR3aa: CASSHRTGGLDYGYTF